This TCR beta chain was captured by sequencing in a study of T cell responses to AZD1222 COVID-19 vaccine. Findings and caveats of the study: It was only after the peak T cell response that any repertoires were sampled. With dominance at 160-218 and 743-854, vaccine-associated CD4 TCRs spanned spike. White British ancestry dominated among donors, who included more females, and clonal diversity was possibly underestimated. Nearly half of the spike-specific TCRs reportedly recognize variant regions that carry no mutations.

On this clone: Antigen: not known.

The V gene lost 2 bases and the J gene lost 5 bases, with 9 bases spanning the gap. CDR3 length: 13 residues. Germline assignment: CDR1 MDHEN and CDR2 SYDVKM. Profiled with immunoSEQ multiplex PCR; TCRdb holds only in-frame clones, not every one. Here the sample spans fewer than 40,000 clones, 88% being singletons. The sample here was peripheral blood, taken 28 days after the second dose of the MenACWY control vaccine. This clonotype originated in an adult who received the MenACWY meningococcal vaccine as a control. The chain carries TRBV28 and TRBJ1-2; D gene ambiguous. The CDR3 bases are TGTGCCAGCAGTTTAGAGCTGACATATGGCTACACCTTC. Its translation: CASSLELTYGYTF.